Listed below are T cell receptor beta chains from one sample, sequenced in a study of T cell responses to AZD1222 COVID-19 vaccine. TCRdb's copy holds only in-frame clones and misses some; the assay was immunoSEQ multiplex PCR. The data show about 130,000 clones, with around 94% seen just once and 6.6% held by the top ten. The starting material was peripheral blood, obtained on day 0 of AZD1222 vaccination. Receptors were obtained from an adult in good health. CDR3s include the opening cysteine and the closing phenylalanine or tryptophan. Each record gives: D gene, J gene, V gene, clone size, CDR3 protein, CDR3 DNA. D genes are given only for firm matches. Not every row has a clone size; where given, it reads once, few, many or a size class.

. | TRBJ2-7 | TRBV3-1/TRBV3-2 | . | CASSQGYEQYF | TGTGCCAGCAGCCAAGGGTACGAGCAGTACTTC
TRBD2 | TRBJ2-1 | TRBV27 | . | CASTPRGTSEVVEQFF | TGTGCCAGCACCCCCCGCGGGACTAGCGAGGTGGTTGAGCAGTTCTTC
. | TRBJ2-5 | TRBV21-1 | . | CASSKDNLAGAFKETQYF | TGTGCCAGCAGCAAAGACAACCTAGCGGGAGCCTTTAAAGAGACCCAGTACTTC
. | TRBJ2-7 | TRBV11-2 | . | CASSSGQGGGYEQYF | TGTGCCAGCAGCTCAGGACAGGGAGGGGGTTACGAGCAGTACTTC
TRBD1 | TRBJ2-4 | TRBV5-4 | once | CASSPGQGTNIQYF | TGTGCCAGCAGCCCGGGACAGGGAACGAACATTCAGTACTTC
TRBD1 | TRBJ1-2 | TRBV3-1/TRBV3-2 | . | CASSQDLRGPTF | TGTGCCAGCAGCCAAGATCTCAGGGGGCCAACCTTC
TRBD2 | TRBJ2-3 | TRBV15 | . | CATSRAAGGTDTQYF | TGTGCCACCAGCAGAGCGGCGGGAGGAACAGATACGCAGTATTTT
. | TRBJ2-7 | TRBV18 | . | CASSGLSSYEQYF | TGTGCCAGTTCGGGTCTTAGCTCCTACGAGCAGTACTTC
. | TRBJ2-1 | TRBV6-5 | . | CASSRDSGYNEQFF | TGTGCCAGCAGCCGGGACAGCGGGTACAATGAGCAGTTCTTC
. | TRBJ2-1 | TRBV5-8 | . | CASTKRAFLLRDEQFF | TGTGCCAGCACGAAACGGGCGTTCCTCCTTCGGGATGAGCAGTTCTTC
TRBD2 | TRBJ2-1 | TRBV4-1 | . | CASSQEPGTSGPQDEQFF | TGCGCCAGCAGCCAAGAACCTGGGACTAGCGGGCCTCAGGATGAGCAGTTCTTC
. | TRBJ1-1 | TRBV5-1 | . | CASSFGTANTEAFF | TGCGCCAGCAGCTTCGGGACGGCGAACACTGAAGCTTTCTTT
. | TRBJ2-7 | TRBV21-1 | . | CASSKGGMTYEQYF | TGTGCCAGCAGCAAAGGGGGGATGACCTACGAGCAGTACTTC
. | TRBJ2-7 | TRBV19 | . | CASSSPPGDEQYF | TGTGCCAGTAGTTCCCCCCCTGGGGACGAGCAGTACTTC
. | TRBJ1-5 | TRBV7-2 | . | CASSFYNQPQHF | TGTGCCAGCAGCTTCTACAATCAGCCCCAGCATTTT